Following are 13 T cell receptor beta chains from one sample sequenced in a study of T cell clonality in common variable immunodeficiency. Profiled with immunoSEQ multiplex PCR; TCRdb holds only in-frame clones, not every one. Altogether around 34,000 clones were found in the sample, and no singletons occur. The material sequenced was peripheral blood mononuclear cells. The receptors derive from a person aged 18-70 years in good health.

This clone was counted ten times or more. The read stops 3 residues short of the end of the CDR3; the missing end is completed from the germline J gene. This rearrangement joins TRBV27 to TRBJ2-1, with TRBD2 identical over 10 bases. The CDR3 runs 18 residues. The germline CDR1 and CDR2 sequences are MNHEY and SMNVEV (reference sequence). J gave up 5 bases and V 1 base, and 11 bases lay outside the gene matches. The CDR3 spells CASSLWGQGLAKNNEQFF. The DNA read from the CDR3 is TGTGCCAGCAGTTTATGGGGGCAGGGACTAGCGAAAAACAATGAG.

This clone was counted ten times or more. The read ends 3 residues shy of where the CDR3 ends; the end is completed using the germline J gene. The chain employs TRBV28 and TRBJ1-1, with D unclear. The germline V gene encodes CDR1 MDHEN and CDR2 SYDVKM. CDR3 length: 14 amino acids. V was pared by 2 bases and J by 6 bases, with 13 bases between. The CDR3 is CASSLMSASAEAFF. The covered CDR3 bases are TGTGCCAGCAGTTTAATGAGTGCTAGCGCTGAA. Variable domain in full (rest from reference TRBV28 and TRBJ1-1): DVKVTQSSRYLVKRTGEKVFLECVQDMDHENMFWYRQDPGLGLRLIYFSYDVKMKEKGDIPEGYSVSREKKERFSLILESASTNQTSMYLCASSLMSASAEAFFGQGTRLTVV.

A note on this clone: The read gets to within 3 residues of the CDR3 end, and the germline J gene fills in the rest. The genes are TRBV2 and TRBJ2-4; 7 bases map to TRBD2. V was clipped by 7 bases and J by 0 bases; unmatched bases: 6. Germline CDR1 reads SNHLY; CDR2 reads FYNNEI. The length of the CDR3 is 15 residues. CDR3 bases read: TGTGCCAGCAAGCGGGAAGAACTAGCCAAAAACATT. Its translation is CASKREELAKNI. The CDR3 in its entirety is CASKREELAKNIQYF.

This clone was counted ten times or more. The read is 3 residues too short to cover the CDR3 end, so that end is filled in from the germline J gene. The chain is built from TRBV5-6 and TRBJ1-1; TRBD1 is a possible D gene (6 bases). The V gene lost 5 bases and the J gene lost 5 bases, with 16 bases spanning the gap. The germline V gene has CDR1 SGHDT and CDR2 YYEEEE. The CDR3 is made up of 14 amino acids. The CDR3 DNA, read in part, is TGTGCCAGCAGATTTGCGACAGGAGGGACTGAA. Translation: CASRFATGGTE. The complete CDR3 sequence is CASRFATGGTEAFF. The variable domain in full, with the rest retrieved from reference TRBV5-6 and TRBJ1-1, is DAGVTQSPTHLIKTRGQQVTLRCSPKSGHDTVSWYQQALGQGPQFIFQYYEEEERQRGNFPDRFSGHQFPNYSSELNVNALLLGDSALYLCASRFATGGTEAFFGQGTRLTVV.

This clone was detected many times. The read ends 3 residues shy of where the CDR3 ends; the end is completed using the germline J gene. The chain recombines TRBV7-9 with TRBJ1-1; 7 nucleotides align to TRBD1. This CDR3 is 14 amino acids long. Germline-derived CDR1 and CDR2 are SEHNR and FQNEAQ (reference sequence). This CDR3 is CASSSYRGEREAFF. Partial CDR3 DNA: TGTGCCAGCAGCAGTTACAGGGGTGAAAGGGAA.

This clone appeared many times. The read finishes 3 residues shy of the CDR3 end, and the germline J gene is used to complete it. The rearrangement uses TRBV6-1 and TRBJ1-5; 8 nucleotides match TRBD1. J lost 7 bases, V lost 2 bases, and 7 bases had no gene match. CDR1 and CDR2 from the germline V gene are MNHNS and SASEGT. This CDR3 has 15 amino acids. Incomplete CDR3 DNA: TGTGCCAGCAGTGAACAAGGACAGGGAAAACAGCCC. Translation: CASSEQGQGKQP. The full CDR3 reads CASSEQGQGKQPQHF.

This clone has at least ten counts. Coverage ceases 3 residues before the CDR3 finishes, and the germline J gene fills in the end. V gene TRBV20-1 combines with J gene TRBJ2-7; TRBD2 agrees at 9 bases. This CDR3 is built from 14 residues. The V gene end was trimmed by 1 base and the J gene end by 3 bases; junction bases not matched to a gene: 4. Germline V lookup: CDR1 DFQATT, CDR2 SNEGSKA (reference sequence). The CDR3 reads CSARGQREDYEQYF. The CDR3 bases that were read are TGCAGTGCTAGAGGTCAGCGGGAGGACTACGAG.

This clone was seen at least ten times. The read gets to within 3 residues of the CDR3 end, and the germline J gene fills in the rest. This chain joins TRBV20-1 and TRBJ1-4; D ambiguous. CDR1 and CDR2 from the germline V gene are DFQATT and SNEGSKA (reference sequence). The ends were cut back, 0 bases at V and 0 bases at J, with 14 bases in the middle. This CDR3 has 17 amino acids. CDR3 bases read: TGCAGTGCTAGAGATCCCACAGCTGATGCAACTAATGAAAAA. Amino acids: CSARDPTADATNEK. The full CDR3 protein reads CSARDPTADATNEKLFF.

This clone was found many times. The read terminates 3 residues before the CDR3 end, so the remaining end is supplied by the germline J gene. V gene TRBV20-1 combines with J gene TRBJ1-2; the match to TRBD1 covers 7 bases. Germline lookup yields CDR1 DFQATT and CDR2 SNEGSKA (reference sequence). The CDR3 spans 13 residues. V dropped 5 bases and J dropped 2; count of bases not matched to a gene: 5. CDR3 bases read: TGCAGTGCTCCCTTCAGGGGGAACTATGGC. It codes for CSAPFRGNYG. The entire CDR3 sequence reads CSAPFRGNYGYTF.

Many counts were recorded for this clone. The CDR3 goes on 3 residues after the read ends, and that part is filled in from the germline J gene. The sample has other DNA sequences that encode this CDR3 too. The chain has TRBV20-1 and TRBJ2-7, with 10 bases that match TRBD2. V gave up 5 bases and J gave up 2 bases; unmatched junction bases: 3. The CDR3 is 13 amino acids. Germline V gene lookup returns CDR1 DFQATT and CDR2 SNEGSKA (reference sequence). The CDR3: CSALAGEAYEQYF. The CDR3 DNA, read in part, is TGCAGTGCTCTAGCGGGAGAGGCCTACGAG.

There are many counts of this clone. The CDR3 end is not reached by the read, which stops 3 residues before it; the germline J gene fills it in. The chain has TRBV13 and TRBJ1-5; TRBD1 matches at 8 bases. The CDR3 spans 13 residues. Looked up from germline, CDR1 is PRHDT and CDR2 is FYEKMQ (reference sequence). The V segment lost 3 bases and the J segment 7 bases; nucleotides outside the gene matches: 2. The CDR3 bases that were read are TGTGCCAGCAGCTTTGACAGGGGCCAGCCC. It encodes CASSFDRGQP. The full CDR3 is CASSFDRGQPQHF.

This clone was seen at least ten times. CDR3 in amino acids: CASSVGTGGGSNQPQHF. CDR3 DNA, as far as it was read: TGTGCCAGTAGTGTCGGGACAGGGGGGGGGAGCAATCAGCCC. The V and J genes are TRBV19 and TRBJ1-5; 11 nucleotides align to TRBD1. The CDR3 extends 3 residues past the end of the read, so its final part is completed from the germline J gene. J was trimmed by 1 base and V by 5 bases; bases with no gene match: 7. This CDR3 is built from 17 residues. Germline loops: CDR1 LNHDA, CDR2 SQIVND (reference sequence).

This clone was seen a few times. The read gets to within 3 residues of the CDR3 end, and the germline J gene fills in the rest. This chain joins TRBV20-1 and TRBJ2-3; no reliable D call. The length of the CDR3 is 10 residues. CDR1 is DFQATT, CDR2 SNEGSKA, per germline (reference sequence). The CDR3 spells CSASRQTQYF. CDR3 bases read: TGCAGTGCTAGTCGTCAGACG.